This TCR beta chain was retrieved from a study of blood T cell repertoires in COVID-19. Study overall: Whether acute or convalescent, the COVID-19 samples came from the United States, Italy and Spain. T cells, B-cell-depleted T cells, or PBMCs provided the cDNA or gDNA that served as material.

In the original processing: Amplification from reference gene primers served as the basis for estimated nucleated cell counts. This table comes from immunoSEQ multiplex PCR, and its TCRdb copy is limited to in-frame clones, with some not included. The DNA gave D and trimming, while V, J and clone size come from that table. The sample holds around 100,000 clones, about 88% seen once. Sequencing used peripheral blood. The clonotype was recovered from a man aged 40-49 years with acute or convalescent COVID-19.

This CDR3 reads CASSEEMGGKGQYF. In nucleotides, the CDR3 is TGTGCCAGCAGTGAAGAAATGGGGGGGAAGGGGCAGTACTTC. V usage is TRBV2 and J usage is TRBJ2-7; 7 nucleotides match TRBD2. The germline CDR1 and CDR2 sequences are SNHLY and FYNNEI. V shed 1 base and J 9 bases; nucleotides not matched to a gene: 9. This CDR3 region has 14 residues.